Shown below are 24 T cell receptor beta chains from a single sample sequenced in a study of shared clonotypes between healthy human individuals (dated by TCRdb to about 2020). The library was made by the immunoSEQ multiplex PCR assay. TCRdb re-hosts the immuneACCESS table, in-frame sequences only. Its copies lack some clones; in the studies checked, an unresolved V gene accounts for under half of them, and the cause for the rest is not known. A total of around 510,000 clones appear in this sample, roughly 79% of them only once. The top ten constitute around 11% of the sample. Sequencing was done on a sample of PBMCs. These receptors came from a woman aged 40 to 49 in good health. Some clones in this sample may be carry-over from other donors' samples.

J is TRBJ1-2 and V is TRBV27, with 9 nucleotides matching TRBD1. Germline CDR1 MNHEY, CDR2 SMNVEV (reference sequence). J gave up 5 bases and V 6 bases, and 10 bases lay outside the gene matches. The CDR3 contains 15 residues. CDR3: CASSSLTGGNYGYTF. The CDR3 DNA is TGTGCCAGCAGCTCCCTGACAGGGGGAAATTATGGCTACACCTTC.

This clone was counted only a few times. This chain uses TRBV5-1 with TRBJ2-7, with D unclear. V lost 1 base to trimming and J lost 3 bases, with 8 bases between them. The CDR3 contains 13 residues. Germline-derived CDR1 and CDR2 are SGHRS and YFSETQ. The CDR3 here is CASSLRENYEQYF. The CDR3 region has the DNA TGCGCCAGCAGCTTGAGGGAAAACTACGAGCAGTACTTC.

This chain's CDR3 is CAWSVVQGDTKAFF. CDR3 DNA sequence: TGTGCCTGGAGTGTCGTACAGGGTGATACTAAAGCTTTCTTT. The rearrangement links TRBV30 to TRBJ1-1; TRBD1 might be the D (6 bases). The germline CDR1 and CDR2 sequences are GTSNPN and SVGIG (reference sequence). The CDR3 has 14 amino acids. Trimming stripped 0 bases from V and 9 bases from J, with 17 bases between.

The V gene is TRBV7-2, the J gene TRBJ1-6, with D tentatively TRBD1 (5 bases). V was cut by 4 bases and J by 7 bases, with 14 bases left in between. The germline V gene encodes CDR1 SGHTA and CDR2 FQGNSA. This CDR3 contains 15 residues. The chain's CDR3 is CASSSQTATNSPLHF. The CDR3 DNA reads TGTGCCAGCAGCTCCCAGACAGCTACGAATTCACCCCTCCACTTT.

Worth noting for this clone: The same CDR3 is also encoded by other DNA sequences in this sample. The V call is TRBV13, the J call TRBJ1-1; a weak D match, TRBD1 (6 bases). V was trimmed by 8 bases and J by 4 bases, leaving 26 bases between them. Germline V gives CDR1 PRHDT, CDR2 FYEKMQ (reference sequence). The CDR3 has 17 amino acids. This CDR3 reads CASAPSTLGTPRTEAFF. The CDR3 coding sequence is TGTGCCAGCGCCCCGAGTACGTTGGGGACACCACGCACTGAAGCTTTCTTT.

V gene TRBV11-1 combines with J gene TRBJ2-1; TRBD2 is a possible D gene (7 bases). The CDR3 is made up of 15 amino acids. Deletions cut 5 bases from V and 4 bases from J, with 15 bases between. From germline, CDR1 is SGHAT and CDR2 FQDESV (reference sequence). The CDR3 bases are TGTGCCAGCAGCCGGAGGGGGGGGGCATACAATGAGCAGTTCTTC. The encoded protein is CASSRRGGAYNEQFF.

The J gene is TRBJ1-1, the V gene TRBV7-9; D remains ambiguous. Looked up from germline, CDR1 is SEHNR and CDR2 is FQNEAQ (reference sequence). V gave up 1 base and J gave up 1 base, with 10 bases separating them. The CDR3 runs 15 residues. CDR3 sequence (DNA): TGTGCCAGCAGCTTAGGGCAGCAGAGGAACACTGAAGCTTTCTTT. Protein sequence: CASSLGQQRNTEAFF.

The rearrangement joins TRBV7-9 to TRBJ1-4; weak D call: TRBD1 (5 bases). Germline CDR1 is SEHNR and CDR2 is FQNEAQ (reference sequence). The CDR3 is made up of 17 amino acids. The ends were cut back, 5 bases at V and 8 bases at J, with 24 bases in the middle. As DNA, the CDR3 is TGTGCCAGCAGCCCCGGGGCCCAACCGGGGCTAGGAGAAAAACTGTTTTTT. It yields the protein CASSPGAQPGLGEKLFF. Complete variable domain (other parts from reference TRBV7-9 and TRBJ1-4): DTGVSQNPRHKITKRGQNVTFRCDPISEHNRLYWYRQTLGQGPEFLTYFQNEAQLEKSRLLSDRFSAERPKGSFSTLEIQRTEQGDSAMYLCASSPGAQPGLGEKLFFGSGTQLSVL.

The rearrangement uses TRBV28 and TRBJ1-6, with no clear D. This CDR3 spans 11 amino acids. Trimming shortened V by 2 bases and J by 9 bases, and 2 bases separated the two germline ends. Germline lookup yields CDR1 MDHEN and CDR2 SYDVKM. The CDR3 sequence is CASSLRSPLHF. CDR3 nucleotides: TGTGCCAGCAGTTTACGTTCACCCCTCCACTTT. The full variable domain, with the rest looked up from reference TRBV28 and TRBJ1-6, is DVKVTQSSRYLVKRTGEKVFLECVQDMDHENMFWYRQDPGLGLRLIYFSYDVKMKEKGDIPEGYSVSREKKERFSLILESASTNQTSMYLCASSLRSPLHFGNGTRLTVT.

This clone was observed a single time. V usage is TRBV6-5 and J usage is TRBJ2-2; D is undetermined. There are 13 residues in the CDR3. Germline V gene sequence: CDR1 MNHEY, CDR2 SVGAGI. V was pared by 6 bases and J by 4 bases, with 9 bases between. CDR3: CASSPLGTGELFF. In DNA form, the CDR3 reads TGTGCCAGCAGCCCACTTGGCACCGGGGAGCTGTTTTTT.

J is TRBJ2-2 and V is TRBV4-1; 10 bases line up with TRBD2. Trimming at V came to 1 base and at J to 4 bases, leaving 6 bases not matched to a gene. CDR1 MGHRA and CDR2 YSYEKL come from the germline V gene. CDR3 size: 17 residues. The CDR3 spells CASSQGSGRFGTGELFF. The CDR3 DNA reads TGCGCCAGCAGCCAAGGTAGCGGGAGGTTCGGCACCGGGGAGCTGTTTTTT.

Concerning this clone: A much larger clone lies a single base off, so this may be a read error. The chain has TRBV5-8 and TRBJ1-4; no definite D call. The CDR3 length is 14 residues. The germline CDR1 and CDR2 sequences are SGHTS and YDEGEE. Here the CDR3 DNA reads TGTACCAGCAGCGGAGACCGGTTCAATGAAAAACTGTTTTTT. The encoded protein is CTSSGDRFNEKLFF. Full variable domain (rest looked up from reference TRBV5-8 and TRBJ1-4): EAGVTQSPTHLIKTRGQQATLRCSPISGHTSVYWYQQALGLGLQFLLWYDEGEERNRGNFPPRFSGRQFPNYSSELNVNALELEDSALYLCTSSGDRFNEKLFFGSGTQLSVL.

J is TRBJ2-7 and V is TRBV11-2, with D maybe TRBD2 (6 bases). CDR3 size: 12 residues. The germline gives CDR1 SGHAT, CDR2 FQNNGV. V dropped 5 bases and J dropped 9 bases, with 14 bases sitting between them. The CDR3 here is CASSGGTPGQYF. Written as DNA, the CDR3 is TGTGCCAGCAGCGGGGGGACCCCAGGGCAGTACTTC.

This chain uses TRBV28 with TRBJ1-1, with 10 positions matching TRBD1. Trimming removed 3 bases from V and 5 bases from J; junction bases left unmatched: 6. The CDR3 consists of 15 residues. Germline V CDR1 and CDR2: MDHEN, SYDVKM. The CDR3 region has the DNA TGTGCCAGCAGTTTTCCCGGGACAGGGGTTACTGAAGCTTTCTTT. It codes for CASSFPGTGVTEAFF.

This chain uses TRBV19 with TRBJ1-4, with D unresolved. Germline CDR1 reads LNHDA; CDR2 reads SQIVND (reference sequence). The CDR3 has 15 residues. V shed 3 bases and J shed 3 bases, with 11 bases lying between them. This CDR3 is CASSMNLGANEKLFF. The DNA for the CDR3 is TGTGCCAGTAGTATGAATCTCGGGGCTAATGAAAAACTGTTTTTT.

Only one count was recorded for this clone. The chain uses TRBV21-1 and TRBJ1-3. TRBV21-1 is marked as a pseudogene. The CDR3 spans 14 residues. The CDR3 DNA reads TGTGCCAGCAGCAAACCCCCCGTTGTACACACCATATATTTT. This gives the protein CASSKPPVVHTIYF.

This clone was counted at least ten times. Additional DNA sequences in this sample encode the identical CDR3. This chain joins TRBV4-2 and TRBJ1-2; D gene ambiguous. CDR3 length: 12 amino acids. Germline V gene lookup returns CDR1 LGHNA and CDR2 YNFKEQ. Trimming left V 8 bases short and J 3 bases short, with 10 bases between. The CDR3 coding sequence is TGTGCCAGCTCGCGGGAACACTATGGCTACACCTTC. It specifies CASSREHYGYTF.

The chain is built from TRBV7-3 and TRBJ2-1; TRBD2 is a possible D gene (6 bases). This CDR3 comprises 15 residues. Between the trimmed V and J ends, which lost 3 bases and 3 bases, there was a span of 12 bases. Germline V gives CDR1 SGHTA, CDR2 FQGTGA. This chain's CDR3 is CASSLGRESYNEQFF. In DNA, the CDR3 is TGTGCCAGCAGCTTGGGCCGGGAGAGCTACAATGAGCAGTTCTTC.

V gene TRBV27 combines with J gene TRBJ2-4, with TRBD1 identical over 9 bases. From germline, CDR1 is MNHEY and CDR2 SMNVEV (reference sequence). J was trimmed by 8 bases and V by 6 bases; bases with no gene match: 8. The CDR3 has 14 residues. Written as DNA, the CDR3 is TGTGCCAGCAGGTGGGACAGGGAAAGGGACATTCAGTACTTC. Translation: CASRWDRERDIQYF.

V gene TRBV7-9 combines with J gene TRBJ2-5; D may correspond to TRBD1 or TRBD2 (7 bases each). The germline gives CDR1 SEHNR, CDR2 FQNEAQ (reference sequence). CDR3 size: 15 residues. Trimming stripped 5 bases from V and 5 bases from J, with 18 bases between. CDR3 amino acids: CASSPGRGGMETQYF. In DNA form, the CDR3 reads TGTGCCAGCAGCCCTGGCAGGGGGGGAATGGAGACCCAGTACTTC.

The CDR3 DNA reads TGTGCCAGCAGTTTTGGGCAGCAGAACTATGGCTACACCTTC. Protein: CASSFGQQNYGYTF. The chain is built from TRBV2 and TRBJ1-2; D not certain. This CDR3 spans 14 amino acids. CDR1 is SNHLY and CDR2 is FYNNEI in the germline V gene. The V end lost 5 bases, the J end lost 2 bases, and 12 bases lay between the germline ends.

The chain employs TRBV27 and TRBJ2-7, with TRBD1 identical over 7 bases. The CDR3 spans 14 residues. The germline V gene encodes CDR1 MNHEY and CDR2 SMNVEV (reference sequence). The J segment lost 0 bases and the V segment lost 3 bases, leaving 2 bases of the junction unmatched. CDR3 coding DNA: TGTGCCAGCAGTTTCGGGACAGACTCCTACGAGCAGTACTTC. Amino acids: CASSFGTDSYEQYF.

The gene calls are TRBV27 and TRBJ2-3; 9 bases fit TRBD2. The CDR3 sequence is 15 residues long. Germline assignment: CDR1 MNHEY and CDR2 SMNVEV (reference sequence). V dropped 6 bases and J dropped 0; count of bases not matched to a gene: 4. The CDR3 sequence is CASSRLAASTDTQYF. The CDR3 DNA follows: TGTGCCAGCAGCAGACTAGCGGCTAGCACAGATACGCAGTATTTT.

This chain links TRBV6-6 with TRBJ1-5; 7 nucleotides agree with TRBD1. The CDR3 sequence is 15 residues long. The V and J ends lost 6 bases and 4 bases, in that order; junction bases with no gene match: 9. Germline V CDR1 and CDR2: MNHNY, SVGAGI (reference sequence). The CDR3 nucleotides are TGTGCCAGCAGGAGTGACAGGGTAGGAAATCAGCCCCAGCATTTT. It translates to CASRSDRVGNQPQHF.